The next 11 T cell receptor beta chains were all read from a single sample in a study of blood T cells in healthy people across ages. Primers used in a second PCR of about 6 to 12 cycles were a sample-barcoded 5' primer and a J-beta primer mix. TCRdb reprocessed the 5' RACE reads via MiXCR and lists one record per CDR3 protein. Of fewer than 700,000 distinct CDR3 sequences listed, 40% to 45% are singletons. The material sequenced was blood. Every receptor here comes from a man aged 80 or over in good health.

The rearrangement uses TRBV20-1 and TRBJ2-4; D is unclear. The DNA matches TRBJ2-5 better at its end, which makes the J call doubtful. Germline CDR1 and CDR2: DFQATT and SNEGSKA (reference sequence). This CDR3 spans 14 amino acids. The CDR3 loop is CSASQQTPIKTQYF. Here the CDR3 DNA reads TGCAGTGCTAGTCAGCAGACTCCCATTAAGACCCAGTACTTC.

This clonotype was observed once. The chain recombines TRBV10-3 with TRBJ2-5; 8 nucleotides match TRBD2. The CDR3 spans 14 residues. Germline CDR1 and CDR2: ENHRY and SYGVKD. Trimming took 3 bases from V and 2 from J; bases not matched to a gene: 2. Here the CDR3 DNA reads TGTGCCATCAGTGACGGGGGGGCGCAAGAGACCCAGTACTTC. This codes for CAISDGGAQETQYF.

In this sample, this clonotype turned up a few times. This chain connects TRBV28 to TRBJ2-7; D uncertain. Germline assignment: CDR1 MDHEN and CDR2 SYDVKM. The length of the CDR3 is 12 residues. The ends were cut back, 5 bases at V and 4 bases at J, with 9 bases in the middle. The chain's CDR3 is CASSPGWYEQYF. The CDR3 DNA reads TGTGCCAGCAGTCCTGGGTGGTACGAGCAGTACTTC.

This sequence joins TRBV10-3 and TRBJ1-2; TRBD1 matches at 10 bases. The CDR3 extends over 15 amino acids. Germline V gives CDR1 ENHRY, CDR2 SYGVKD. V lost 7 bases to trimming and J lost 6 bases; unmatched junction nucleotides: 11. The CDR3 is CAITPAEGQGNGYTF. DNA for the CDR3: TGTGCCATCACTCCAGCTGAGGGACAGGGGAATGGCTACACCTTC.

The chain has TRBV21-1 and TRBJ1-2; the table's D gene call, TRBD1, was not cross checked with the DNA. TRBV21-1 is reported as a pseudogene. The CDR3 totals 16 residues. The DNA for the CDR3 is TGTGCCAGCAGCAAAGGGGAAAGGGCCAGGGGAAATGGCTACACCTTC. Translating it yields CASSKGERARGNGYTF.

This CDR3 reads CASSLSLGKVKETQYF. DNA for the CDR3: TGTGCCAGCAGTTTAAGTCTCGGGAAGGTCAAAGAGACCCAGTACTTC. The V and J genes are TRBV12-3 or TRBV12-4 and TRBJ2-5, with D tentatively TRBD2 (5 bases). The length of the CDR3 is 16 residues. V lost 2 bases to trimming and J lost 3 bases, with 16 bases between them.

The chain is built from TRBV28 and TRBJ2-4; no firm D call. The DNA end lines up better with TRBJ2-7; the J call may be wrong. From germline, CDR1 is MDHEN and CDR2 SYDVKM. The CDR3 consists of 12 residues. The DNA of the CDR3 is TGTGCCAGCAGGTTAGTGGGCTACGAGCAGTACTTC. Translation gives CASRLVGYEQYF.

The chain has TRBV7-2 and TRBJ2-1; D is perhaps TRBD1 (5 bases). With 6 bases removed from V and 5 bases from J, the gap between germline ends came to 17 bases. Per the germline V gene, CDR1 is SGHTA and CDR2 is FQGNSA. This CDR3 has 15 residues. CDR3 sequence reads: CASRPGWGQNNEQFF. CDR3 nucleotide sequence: TGTGCCAGCAGACCAGGGTGGGGCCAAAACAATGAGCAGTTCTTC.

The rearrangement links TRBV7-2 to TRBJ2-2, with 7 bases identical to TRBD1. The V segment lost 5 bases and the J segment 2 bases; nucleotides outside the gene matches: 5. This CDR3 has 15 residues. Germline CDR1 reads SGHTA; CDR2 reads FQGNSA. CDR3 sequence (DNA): TGTGCCAGCAGCCCGGGACAGCTTAACACCGGGGAGCTGTTTTTT. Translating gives CASSPGQLNTGELFF.

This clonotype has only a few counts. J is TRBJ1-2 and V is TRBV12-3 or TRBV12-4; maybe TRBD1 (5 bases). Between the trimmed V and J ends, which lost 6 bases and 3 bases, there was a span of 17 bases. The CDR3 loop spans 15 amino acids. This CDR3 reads CASRPPGGRDYGYTF. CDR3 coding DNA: TGTGCCAGCAGGCCACCCGGGGGGAGGGACTATGGCTACACCTTC.

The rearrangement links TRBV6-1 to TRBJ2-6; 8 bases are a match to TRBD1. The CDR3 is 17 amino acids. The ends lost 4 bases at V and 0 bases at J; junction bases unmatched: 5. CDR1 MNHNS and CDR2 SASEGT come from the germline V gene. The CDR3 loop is CASSGRTGNSGANVLTF. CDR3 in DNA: TGTGCCAGCAGTGGTCGGACAGGGAACTCTGGGGCCAACGTCCTGACTTTC.